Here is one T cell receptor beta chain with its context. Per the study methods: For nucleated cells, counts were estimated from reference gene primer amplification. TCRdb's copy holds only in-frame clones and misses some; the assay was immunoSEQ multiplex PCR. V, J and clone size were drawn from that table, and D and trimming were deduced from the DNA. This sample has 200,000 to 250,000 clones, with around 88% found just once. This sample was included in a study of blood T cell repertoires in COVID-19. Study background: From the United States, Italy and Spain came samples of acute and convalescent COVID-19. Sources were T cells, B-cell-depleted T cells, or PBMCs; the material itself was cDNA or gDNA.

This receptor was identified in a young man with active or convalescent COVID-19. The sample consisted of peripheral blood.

Here the CDR3 reads CASSWETSGRAYEQYF. Here the CDR3 DNA reads TGTGCCAGCAGCTGGGAGACTAGCGGGAGGGCCTACGAGCAGTACTTC. The gene calls are TRBV5-4 and TRBJ2-7; 14 bases match TRBD2. In germline, CDR1 is SGHNT, CDR2 YYREEE (reference sequence). Trimming removed 3 bases from V and 2 bases from J; junction bases left unmatched: 4. The CDR3 spans 16 residues.